Below are 7 T cell receptor beta chains sequenced from a single sample in a study of blood T cell repertoires in COVID-19. Generated by immunoSEQ multiplex PCR, the TCRdb table keeps only in-frame clones and is missing some. The table lists some 200,000 clones, around 94% of them singletons, with 0.76% in the top ten. What was sequenced was peripheral blood. The source is a man aged 25 to 45 with COVID-19, enrolled during active disease.

This clone was seen a handful of times. The chain is built from TRBV12-3 or TRBV12-4 and TRBJ1-3; D gene unclear. CDR3 length: 13 residues. Trimming pared 3 bases from V and 0 bases from J, leaving 3 bases between. In DNA form, the CDR3 reads TGTGCCAGCAGTTTGAGCTCTGGAAACACCATATATTTT. It yields the protein CASSLSSGNTIYF.

This clone has a single count. The chain joins TRBV6-5 to TRBJ1-1; maybe TRBD1 (6 bases). V shed 6 bases and J shed 4 bases, with 15 bases lying between them. The CDR3 contains 14 residues. Germline CDR1 MNHEY, CDR2 SVGAGI. This chain's CDR3 is CASRVTGLGTEAFF. For the CDR3, the DNA is TGTGCCAGCAGGGTCACAGGGTTGGGCACTGAAGCTTTCTTT.

The chain links TRBV6-5 to TRBJ1-2; 9 bases are shared with TRBD1. This CDR3 comprises 14 residues. V dropped 6 bases and J dropped 7; count of bases not matched to a gene: 9. Germline V gene data show CDR1 as MNHEY and CDR2 as SVGAGI. The DNA of the CDR3 is TGTGCCAGCAGCAAGGGACAGGGAATTGGTGGCTACACCTTC. It translates to CASSKGQGIGGYTF.

The chain is built from TRBV2 and TRBJ2-7; D perhaps matches TRBD2 (6 bases). Germline V lookup: CDR1 SNHLY, CDR2 FYNNEI. This CDR3 region has 13 residues. Trimming shortened V by 9 bases and J by 2 bases, and 14 bases separated the two germline ends. CDR3 in amino acids: CASLRDSAYEQYF. CDR3 bases: TGTGCCAGTCTCCGGGACTCAGCCTACGAGCAGTACTTC.

The V gene is TRBV18, the J gene TRBJ1-2, with D hard to call. V lost 0 bases and J 0 bases, leaving 8 bases between the germline ends. The germline gives CDR1 KGHSH, CDR2 LQKENI. This CDR3 has 15 amino acids. CDR3 nucleotides: TGTGCCAGCTCACCACCGCACGGAGCTAACTATGGCTACACCTTC. It specifies CASSPPHGANYGYTF.

The V call is TRBV2, the J call TRBJ1-2; tentatively, D is TRBD1 (6 bases). V lost 0 bases and J 8 bases, leaving 13 bases between the germline ends. CDR1 is SNHLY and CDR2 is FYNNEI in the germline V gene. This CDR3 has 14 amino acids. The CDR3 protein is CASSEARDNLGYTF. The CDR3, as DNA: TGTGCCAGCAGTGAAGCGAGGGACAATCTCGGCTACACCTTC. Filled out from reference TRBV2 and TRBJ1-2, the complete variable domain reads EPEVTQTPSHQVTQMGQEVILRCVPISNHLYFYWYRQILGQKVEFLVSFYNNEISEKSEIFDDQFSVERPDGSNFTLKIRSTKLEDSAMYFCASSEARDNLGYTFGSGTRLTVV.

The V call is TRBV24-1, the J call TRBJ2-7; no reliable D call. V lost 8 bases and J 0 bases, leaving 4 bases between the germline ends. CDR1 is KGHDR, CDR2 SFDVKD, per germline. The CDR3 extends over 11 amino acids. In DNA, the CDR3 is TGTGCCACCATCGGCTCCTACGAGCAGTACTTC. Protein: CATIGSYEQYF.